This TCR beta chain was observed in a study of blood T cell repertoires in COVID-19. Study information: Sample material is recorded as cDNA or gDNA derived from T cells, B-cell-depleted T cells, or PBMCs.

Clones were sequenced by immunoSEQ multiplex PCR, and TCRdb holds only the in-frame ones, with some missing. Among over 450,000 clones listed, 85% to 90% were seen once. Trimming took 4 bases from V and 3 from J; bases not matched to a gene: 2. The CDR3 spans 14 residues. Germline assignment: CDR1 LGHDT and CDR2 YNNKEL (reference sequence). The rearrangement uses TRBV3-1 (or the pseudogene TRBV3-2) and TRBJ1-4; 7 nucleotides match TRBD1. The sequence was collected from a woman between 45 and 60 years old with COVID-19, enrolled during active disease. The sequenced material came from peripheral blood. CDR3 nucleotide sequence: TGTGCCAGCAGCCCCGGGACAGCTAATGAAAAACTGTTTTTT. Protein product: CASSPGTANEKLFF.